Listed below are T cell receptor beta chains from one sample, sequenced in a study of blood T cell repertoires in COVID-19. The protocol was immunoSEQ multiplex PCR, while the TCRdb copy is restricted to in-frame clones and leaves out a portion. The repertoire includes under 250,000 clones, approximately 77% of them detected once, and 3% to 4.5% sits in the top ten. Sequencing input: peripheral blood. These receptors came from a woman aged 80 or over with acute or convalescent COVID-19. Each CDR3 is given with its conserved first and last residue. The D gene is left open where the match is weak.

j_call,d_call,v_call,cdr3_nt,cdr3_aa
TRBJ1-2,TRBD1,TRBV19,TGTGCCAGTAAACAGGGGGCCGGTGGCTACACCTTC,CASKQGAGGYTF
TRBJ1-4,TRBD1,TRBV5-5,TGTGCCAGCAGCCCGCTACAGGGGGGGAGTGAAAAACTGTTTTTT,CASSPLQGGSEKLFF
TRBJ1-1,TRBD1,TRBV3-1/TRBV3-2,TGTGCCAGCGGAGTCGGCAGGGGACAGAAAGCTTTCTTT,CASGVGRGQKAFF
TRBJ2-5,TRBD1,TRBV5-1,TGCGCCACCAGGGTAGGGACAGGGGTCCGAGAGACCCAGTACTTC,CATRVGTGVRETQYF
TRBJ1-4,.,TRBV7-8,TGTGCCAGCAGTCCTACAGAGATTGAAAAACTGTTTTTT,CASSPTEIEKLFF
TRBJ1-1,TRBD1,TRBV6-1,TGTGCCAGCAGTGGAAGGACAGGGGGCTTTATGTCTGAAGCTTTCTTT,CASSGRTGGFMSEAFF
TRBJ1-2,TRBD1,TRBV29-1,TGCAGCGGATCGACAGGGGTGGACTATGGCTACACCTTC,CSGSTGVDYGYTF
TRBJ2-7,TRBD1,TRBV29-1,TGCAGCGCTGGTCTCGCAACAGGGGTCGACGAGCAGTACTTC,CSAGLATGVDEQYF
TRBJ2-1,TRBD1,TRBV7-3,TGTGCCAGCAGCGCCCGACAGGGTCGCGAGCAGTTCTTC,CASSARQGREQFF
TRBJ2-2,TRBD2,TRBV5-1,TGCGCCAGCACTAGCGGGGCGGACGGGGAGCTGTTTTTT,CASTSGADGELFF
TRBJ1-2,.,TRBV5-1,TGCGCCAGCAGCTTGGCCCGGGACCCGGGGGGCTATGGCTACACCTTC,CASSLARDPGGYGYTF
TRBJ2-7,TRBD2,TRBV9,TGTGCCAGCAGCGTAGGGCTAGCGGGGGTCTACGAGCAGTACTTC,CASSVGLAGVYEQYF
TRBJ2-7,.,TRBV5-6,TGTGCCAGCAGCTTTATGATACAATGGGGCGCATCCGAGCAGTACTTC,CASSFMIQWGASEQYF
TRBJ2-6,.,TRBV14,TGTGCCAGCAGCCAACTGTCCGGGGCCAACGTCCTGACTTTC,CASSQLSGANVLTF
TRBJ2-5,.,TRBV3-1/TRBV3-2,TGTGCCAGCAGCCAAGGGACGACAGGGAGGGAGACCCAGTACTTC,CASSQGTTGRETQYF